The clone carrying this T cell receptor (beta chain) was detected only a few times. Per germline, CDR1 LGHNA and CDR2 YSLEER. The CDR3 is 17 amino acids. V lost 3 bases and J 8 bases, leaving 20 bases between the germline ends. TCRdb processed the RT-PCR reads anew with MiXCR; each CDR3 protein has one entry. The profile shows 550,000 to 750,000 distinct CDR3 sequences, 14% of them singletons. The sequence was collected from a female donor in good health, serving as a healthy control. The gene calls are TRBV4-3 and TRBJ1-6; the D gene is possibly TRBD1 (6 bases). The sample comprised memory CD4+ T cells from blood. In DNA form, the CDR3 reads TGCGCCAGCAGCCACCCCCGGGACAACCCCGGGGATTCACCCCTCCACTTT. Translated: CASSHPRDNPGDSPLHF.